This TCR beta chain was obtained from a study of blood T cell repertoires in COVID-19. The wider study: Sample material is recorded as cDNA or gDNA derived from T cells, B-cell-depleted T cells, or PBMCs.

V trimming: 1 base; J trimming: 0 bases; junction bases outside the gene matches: 0. The CDR3 totals 14 residues. Germline assignment: CDR1 SQVTM and CDR2 ANQGSEA. Per the original methods: Estimation of nucleated cell counts was performed using reference gene primer amplification. The data were produced by immunoSEQ multiplex PCR, yet TCRdb's version contains in-frame clones alone and is incomplete. That table furnishes V, J and clone size, whereas the DNA furnished D and trimming. The sample has about 400,000 clones, 70% to 90% seen once; the top ten hold 1% to 1.5%. This receptor was taken from a man between 40 and 49 years old with acute or convalescent COVID-19. The chain uses TRBV29-1 and TRBJ2-3, with 8 nucleotides matching TRBD1. Sequenced material: peripheral blood. The CDR3 coding sequence is TGCAGCGTTGAAGGACAGGGGAGCACAGATACGCAGTATTTT. Its translation: CSVEGQGSTDTQYF.